This T cell receptor (beta chain) comes out of a study of blood T cell repertoires in COVID-19 (dated by TCRdb to about 2020). In the study overall: The collaborator samples originated in the United States, Italy and Spain and spanned the acute and convalescent phases of COVID-19. The material from the prospective study consisted of cDNA or gDNA derived from T cells, B-cell-depleted T cells, or PBMCs. Deeply sampled blood TCRbeta repertoires from subjects exposed to, actively infected with, or recovered from COVID-19 were included in the dataset. A freely available public database, intended as a resource for researchers studying the immune response to SARS-CoV-2, is where the repertoires were released. The samples were drawn from two sources: the first 160 participants of the ongoing ImmuneRACE study, and 1,200 or so subjects contributed by 6 global collaborators. A de-identified subject ID, COVID-19 status, age in years and sex were almost always included in the sample metadata. Where HLA class I and class II types were available, the types were taken from metadata supplied by the sample provider, not from assay-based typing. Overall results and qualifications from the work: How much clinical and demographic metadata was included differed by source and by participant, and the metadata was provided uncurated.

For this clone: Its antigen is currently not known. The record has no base qualities; no much larger clone is one base away.

Whole blood was collected in K2EDTA tubes by collaborating institutions according to the institutions' own protocols. For TCRbeta analysis, collaborator samples were shipped as frozen whole blood, as isolated PBMCs, or as DNA extracted from either sample type. From the cysteine up to the phenylalanine, the CDR3 has a length of 15 residues. Of the read, only the CDR3 DNA is kept; its 45 bases are in frame from base 1. A distance of 16 bases separates the germline ends of V and J, which lose 5 bases and 4 bases respectively. CDR1 and CDR2 were assigned from the germline V gene as SGHVS and FQNEAQ. TCRbeta CDR3 regions were amplified from genomic DNA by means of the immunoSEQ Assay, a bias-controlled multiplex PCR. In the authors' own workflow: Nucleated cell counts per sample were estimated from amplification of reference gene primers within the assay. Sequence reads were collapsed and filtered to measure the absolute abundance of every unique TCRbeta CDR3 rearrangement. For each sample, productive Simpson clonality was calculated as the square root of Simpson's diversity index over productive rearrangements. As stored in TCRdb, this immuneACCESS dataset retains in-frame rearrangements with V and J assigned. A fraction of the clones does not appear; measured against another copy, unresolved V genes explain less than half of the discrepancy, and the remainder lacks a known reason. V and J calls and clone size come straight from that table; D and trimming were deduced from the DNA. This sample gives 120,000 or so clones in total; under 95% of them show up just once. More than 3% of the sample rests with the top ten.

Sequenced material: peripheral blood. Here the chain combines TRBV7-8 and TRBJ2-3, with TRBD2 as a weak D call on 6 bases. This sequence originates from a man aged 50-60 years with active COVID-19. The nucleotide sequence is TGTGCCAGCAGCCCCTCGCGGGGTCCTCCAGATACGCAGTATTTT. Its protein is CASSPSRGPPDTQYF.